One T cell receptor beta chain is described in this entry. TCRdb's table, derived via immunoSEQ multiplex PCR, lists solely in-frame clones and lacks some. The profile covers hundreds of thousands of clones, with 86% appearing a single time and 0.65% to 0.95% taken by the ten largest. The record originates from a study of cytomegalovirus exposure and HLA in healthy donors. Germline assignment: CDR1 SGDLS and CDR2 YYNGEE. This CDR3 contains 17 residues. Trimming removed 0 bases from V and 0 bases from J, with 12 bases in between. Material: PBMCs. The chain links TRBV9 to TRBJ2-2; no firm D call. The source of this sequence is a woman between 18 and 30 years old in good health and CMV-seronegative. The CDR3 DNA sequence: TGTGCCAGCAGCGTAGGGAGAGGAATTTCGAACACCGGGGAGCTGTTTTTT. This sequence encodes CASSVGRGISNTGELFF.